These 15 T cell receptor beta chains came from one sample sequenced in a study of blood T cell repertoires in COVID-19. Sequencing was performed with immunoSEQ multiplex PCR; in TCRdb, only in-frame clones are kept and a portion is missing. The profile shows fewer than 200,000 clones, roughly 81% of them singletons. The sequencing input was peripheral blood. These receptors were collected from a woman older than 75 with COVID-19, enrolled during active disease.

The rearrangement uses TRBV18 and TRBJ1-2; weak D call: TRBD1 (6 bases). The CDR3 consists of 15 residues. Germline V gives CDR1 KGHSH, CDR2 LQKENI. V lost 5 bases, J lost 0 bases, and 13 bases lay in between. The CDR3 DNA is TGTGCCAGCTCAATACAGGGAGACCCTAACTATGGCTACACCTTC. Residues: CASSIQGDPNYGYTF.

The chain links TRBV5-1 to TRBJ1-1; 11 nucleotides align to TRBD1. Trimming took 4 bases from V and 4 from J; bases not matched to a gene: 6. Germline values: CDR1 SGHRS, CDR2 YFSETQ. The CDR3 is 15 amino acids. The CDR3 here is CASSVTGTGGTEAFF. DNA of the CDR3: TGCGCCAGCAGCGTGACCGGGACAGGGGGCACTGAAGCTTTCTTT.

V is TRBV10-3 and J is TRBJ2-2; tentative D call: TRBD2 (6 bases). Trimming shortened V by 4 bases and J by 1 base, and 7 bases separated the two germline ends. The CDR3 sequence is 14 residues long. Germline values: CDR1 ENHRY, CDR2 SYGVKD. DNA of the CDR3: TGTGCCATCAGTGCCGGGGGGAACACCGGGGAGCTGTTTTTT. Its protein product is CAISAGGNTGELFF.

The gene calls are TRBV4-2 and TRBJ2-3; TRBD1 might be the D (5 bases). This CDR3 region has 16 residues. Germline values: CDR1 LGHNA, CDR2 YNFKEQ. The V gene lost 1 base and the J gene lost 5 bases, with 16 bases spanning the gap. The CDR3, as DNA: TGTGCCAGCAGCCAAGCTGGTAGCAGGGCTGGAGATACGCAGTATTTT. Translated, it gives CASSQAGSRAGDTQYF.

The chain links TRBV30 to TRBJ2-1, with a possible D match to TRBD2 (7 bases). CDR1 and CDR2 (germline): GTSNPN, SVGIG (reference sequence). V was pared by 0 bases and J by 12 bases, with 15 bases between. The length of the CDR3 is 13 residues. CDR3 sequence reads: CAWSVRGGLVQFF. Written as DNA, the CDR3 is TGTGCCTGGAGTGTACGCGGGGGCCTAGTGCAGTTCTTC.

The V call is TRBV15, the J call TRBJ1-6, with 7 bases aligning to TRBD1. Per the germline V gene, CDR1 is LNHNV and CDR2 is YYDKDF (reference sequence). J gave up 7 bases and V 5 bases, and 8 bases lay outside the gene matches. This CDR3 is built from 15 residues. The chain's CDR3 is CATSWGRGENSPLHF. The DNA of the CDR3 is TGTGCCACCAGCTGGGGCAGGGGGGAAAATTCACCCCTCCACTTT. The variable domain in full, completed from reference TRBV15 and TRBJ1-6, reads DAMVIQNPRYQVTQFGKPVTLSCSQTLNHNVMYWYQQKSSQAPKLLFHYYDKDFNNEADTPDNFQSRRPNTSFCFLDIRSPGLGDTAMYLCATSWGRGENSPLHFGNGTRLTVT.

The V call is TRBV4-3, the J call TRBJ2-1; TRBD2 agrees at 8 bases. This CDR3 comprises 19 residues. Per germline, CDR1 LGHNA and CDR2 YSLEER. The J segment lost 2 bases and the V segment lost 3 bases, leaving 15 bases of the junction unmatched. CDR3 sequence: CASSHVMGRRGAAYNEQFF. The CDR3 bases are TGCGCCAGCAGCCACGTTATGGGACGGCGGGGGGCCGCCTACAATGAGCAGTTCTTC.

This clone has only a few counts. The rearrangement joins TRBV5-1 to TRBJ1-1, with D uncertain. This CDR3 is 12 amino acids long. Trimming stripped 0 bases from V and 11 bases from J, with 11 bases between. Germline lookup yields CDR1 SGHRS and CDR2 YFSETQ. DNA for the CDR3: TGCGCCAGCAGCTTGGCCGGGATCGGGGCTTTCTTT. Its translation: CASSLAGIGAFF. The whole variable domain, remainder taken from reference TRBV5-1 and TRBJ1-1, is KAGVTQTPRYLIKTRGQQVTLSCSPISGHRSVSWYQQTPGQGLQFLFEYFSETQRNKGNFPGRFSGRQFSNSRSEMNVSTLELGDSALYLCASSLAGIGAFFGQGTRLTVV.

The chain recombines TRBV5-1 with TRBJ2-7; possibly TRBD2 for D (6 bases). This CDR3 contains 15 residues. Between the trimmed V and J ends, which lost 0 bases and 4 bases, there was a span of 14 bases. Germline loops: CDR1 SGHRS, CDR2 YFSETQ. The CDR3 bases are TGCGCCAGCAGCTTGGCCGGGGGAGCTCTTTACGAGCAGTACTTC. Amino acids: CASSLAGGALYEQYF.

This clone was found a few times. The CDR3 spells CASSYKWRKDNYGYTF. The CDR3 nucleotides are TGTGCCAGCAGTTATAAGTGGCGGAAGGATAACTATGGCTACACCTTC. This sequence joins TRBV6-5 and TRBJ1-2; no clear D gene. In germline, CDR1 is MNHEY, CDR2 SVGAGI. The V end lost 3 bases, the J end lost 1 base, and 15 bases lay between the germline ends. The CDR3 covers 16 residues.

This clone has more than one count but fewer than ten. V gene TRBV5-1 combines with J gene TRBJ1-5; D unresolved. Trimming took off 4 bases at V and 0 bases at J, with 11 bases between the two ends. In germline, CDR1 is SGHRS, CDR2 YFSETQ. This CDR3 contains 15 residues. CDR3 residues: CASSPAGNSNQPQHF. CDR3 bases: TGCGCCAGCAGCCCGGCGGGGAATAGCAATCAGCCCCAGCATTTT. The full variable domain, rest sourced from reference TRBV5-1 and TRBJ1-5, is KAGVTQTPRYLIKTRGQQVTLSCSPISGHRSVSWYQQTPGQGLQFLFEYFSETQRNKGNFPGRFSGRQFSNSRSEMNVSTLELGDSALYLCASSPAGNSNQPQHFGDGTRLSIL.

The chain recombines TRBV21-1 with TRBJ2-2; TRBD2 is the table's D call, not checked against the DNA. TRBV21-1 is noted as a pseudogene. The CDR3 runs to 14 residues. The CDR3 nucleotides are TGTGCCGGCCCTCAGACTCCGAACACCGGGGAGCTGTTTTTT. It encodes CAGPQTPNTGELFF.

In DNA form, the CDR3 reads TGTGCCAGCTCACCGGGACAGGGGATATCCTACGAGCAGTACTTC. This encodes CASSPGQGISYEQYF. The chain has TRBV18 and TRBJ2-7; TRBD1 aligns across 10 bases. J was trimmed by 1 base and V by 3 bases; bases with no gene match: 3. This CDR3 has 15 amino acids. The germline CDR1 and CDR2 sequences are KGHSH and LQKENI.

In DNA, the CDR3 is TGTGCCAGCAGCCTCGGACAGGGGCACGGAAATGAGCAGTTCTTC. It specifies CASSLGQGHGNEQFF. The chain recombines TRBV4-2 with TRBJ2-1; 9 nucleotides line up with TRBD1. The CDR3 is made up of 15 amino acids. Looked up from germline, CDR1 is LGHNA and CDR2 is YNFKEQ. The ends lost 4 bases at V and 7 bases at J; junction bases unmatched: 8.

This clone was detected once. The CDR3 bases are TGTGCCAGCAGCTTTCCCGTCCGGGACTTTCAATACAATGAGCAGTTCTTC. This codes for CASSFPVRDFQYNEQFF. The chain carries TRBV7-8 and TRBJ2-1; a possible D gene is TRBD2 (6 bases). The germline V gene encodes CDR1 SGHVS and CDR2 FQNEAQ. Trimming left V 3 bases short and J 4 bases short, with 19 bases between. The CDR3 runs 17 residues.